These 32 T cell receptor beta chains were all obtained from the same sample, sequenced in a study of beta chain features in type 1 diabetes. The antigens for these receptors are not known. TCRB transcripts that were expressed got sequenced, as all of the isolated RNA had been reverse transcribed. TCRdb's copy holds only in-frame clones and misses some; the assay was immunoSEQ multiplex PCR. Altogether 200,000 to 300,000 clones are present, 14% being singletons, with the ten largest covering roughly 0.02%. General observations from the study: Patients with Type 1 diabetes showed moderately but significantly shorter TCRB CDR3s in all four CD4+ subsets.

The specimen sequenced was naive CD4+ T cells from blood. The source of these receptors is a man under 40 with type 1 diabetes.

The V call is TRBV15, the J call TRBJ1-1; 7 bases line up with TRBD1. CDR1 LNHNV and CDR2 YYDKDF come from the germline V gene (reference sequence). The junction had 7 bases not matched to a gene; V was cut back by 5 bases and J by 4 bases. This CDR3 is built from 14 residues. Here the CDR3 DNA reads TGTGCCACCAGCGATCCAGGGGGAATCACTGAAGCTTTCTTT. Translating gives CATSDPGGITEAFF.

V and J are TRBV6-6 and TRBJ2-7; 11 bases line up with TRBD2. With V trimmed by 2 bases and J by 2 bases, 5 bases remained unmatched. Germline lookup yields CDR1 MNHNY and CDR2 SVGAGI (reference sequence). This CDR3 spans 16 amino acids. CDR3 loop: CASSYGLAGGAYEQYF. The CDR3 DNA reads TGTGCCAGCAGTTACGGGTTAGCGGGAGGGGCCTACGAGCAGTACTTC.

J is TRBJ2-7 and V is TRBV19, with a possible D match to TRBD1 (6 bases). This CDR3 has 14 residues. CDR1 is LNHDA, CDR2 SQIVND, per germline (reference sequence). The V and J ends lost 5 bases and 5 bases respectively, with 16 bases between them. The CDR3 coding sequence is TGTGCCAGTAGTCCTAACAGGGACCCCAACGAGCAGTACTTC. Its translation: CASSPNRDPNEQYF. The variable domain in full, completed from reference TRBV19 and TRBJ2-7, reads DGGITQSPKYLFRKEGQNVTLSCEQNLNHDAMYWYRQDPGQGLRLIYYSQIVNDFQKGDIAEGYSVSREKKESFPLTVTSAQKNPTAFYLCASSPNRDPNEQYFGPGTRLTVT.

This clone has just a few counts. The CDR3 DNA follows: TGCGCCAGCAGCTTGTCCGGGACTAGCGGGGAGACCCAGTACTTC. It specifies CASSLSGTSGETQYF. The J gene is TRBJ2-5, the V gene TRBV5-1; TRBD2 matches 12 bases. The CDR3 totals 15 residues. Germline V gene sequence: CDR1 SGHRS, CDR2 YFSETQ. Trimming cost V 1 base and J 5 bases; bases outside gene matches: 3.

The gene calls are TRBV2 and TRBJ2-7, with a tentative D call TRBD1 (5 bases). V was cut by 3 bases and J by 4 bases, with 13 bases left in between. The CDR3 extends over 14 amino acids. The germline V gene encodes CDR1 SNHLY and CDR2 FYNNEI. DNA of the CDR3: TGTGCCAGCAGTGAGGGGCAGGCCCAGTACGAGCAGTACTTC. Amino acid sequence: CASSEGQAQYEQYF.

V gene TRBV7-2 combines with J gene TRBJ2-3; TRBD1 matches 10 bases. The germline gives CDR1 SGHTA, CDR2 FQGNSA. The CDR3 is 15 residues long. With V trimmed by 1 base and J by 5 bases, 3 bases remained unmatched. The CDR3 is CASSLGDRGQDTQYF. In DNA form, the CDR3 reads TGTGCCAGCAGCTTAGGGGACAGGGGACAAGATACGCAGTATTTT.

There are a few counts of this clone. The chain joins TRBV6-5 to TRBJ2-7, with D tentatively TRBD2 (5 bases). Trimming removed 2 bases from V and 6 bases from J, with 8 bases in between. The CDR3 totals 12 residues. Per germline, CDR1 MNHEY and CDR2 SVGAGI. CDR3 loop: CASSYEGSEQYF. The CDR3 nucleotides read TGTGCCAGCAGTTACGAGGGTTCCGAGCAGTACTTC.

This clone was seen more than once but under ten times. The genes are TRBV29-1 and TRBJ2-2; 13 positions match TRBD2. V shed 7 bases and J 7 bases; nucleotides not matched to a gene: 6. CDR1 SQVTM and CDR2 ANQGSEA come from the germline V gene. This CDR3 is built from 14 residues. The CDR3, as DNA: TGCAGCGGCCGGACTAGCGGGGGTCTCGGGGAGCTGTTTTTT. It is translated as CSGRTSGGLGELFF.

This clone was recorded a few times. This chain links TRBV4-1 with TRBJ1-5; D perhaps matches TRBD1 (5 bases). The CDR3 is made up of 17 amino acids. Trimming removed 0 bases from V and 0 bases from J, with 12 bases in between. Germline V lookup: CDR1 MGHRA, CDR2 YSYEKL. CDR3: CASSQDVDRLSNQPQHF. The DNA of the CDR3 is TGCGCCAGCAGCCAAGATGTCGACAGACTTAGCAATCAGCCCCAGCATTTT.

This clone has only a few counts. The CDR3 DNA is TGCGCCAGCAGCAATACCGGCCGCGGGAGCAATCAGCCCCAGCATTTT. The encoded protein is CASSNTGRGSNQPQHF. This chain uses TRBV4-1 with TRBJ1-5, with D hard to call. The V gene lost 5 bases and the J gene lost 1 base, with 15 bases spanning the gap. The CDR3 spans 16 residues. Germline values: CDR1 MGHRA, CDR2 YSYEKL.

This clone turned up a few times. The J gene is TRBJ2-2, the V gene TRBV13; 9 bases agree with TRBD2. J lost 3 bases, V lost 5 bases, and 4 bases had no gene match. Looked up from germline, CDR1 is PRHDT and CDR2 is FYEKMQ (reference sequence). The CDR3 totals 15 residues. The DNA for the CDR3 is TGTGCCAGCAGCCCAGCGGGGGGTTACACCGGGGAGCTGTTTTTT. It translates to CASSPAGGYTGELFF.

V and J are TRBV19 and TRBJ1-1; TRBD1 matches 9 bases. Germline V lookup: CDR1 LNHDA, CDR2 SQIVND (reference sequence). The length of the CDR3 is 18 residues. The V and J ends lost 3 bases and 5 bases, in that order; junction bases with no gene match: 16. The CDR3 sequence is CASSITPGQGGRLTEAFF. Written as DNA, the CDR3 is TGTGCCAGTAGTATCACTCCGGGACAGGGAGGGAGGTTGACTGAAGCTTTCTTT.

This clone was found a few times. The chain joins TRBV7-6 to TRBJ1-1; D gene unclear. Trimming removed 4 bases at V and 4 bases at J, with 10 bases between. The V gene's germline CDR1 is SGHVS and CDR2 FNYEAQ. The length of the CDR3 is 13 residues. The CDR3 nucleotides are TGTGCCAGCAGCTCGGTGGGGAGCACTGAAGCTTTCTTT. Amino acid sequence: CASSSVGSTEAFF.

The gene calls are TRBV19 and TRBJ1-2; 8 bases align to TRBD1. The V gene's germline CDR1 is LNHDA and CDR2 SQIVND (reference sequence). The CDR3 has 14 residues. V lost 0 bases, J lost 5 bases, and 2 bases stayed unmatched. The CDR3 DNA reads as TGTGCCAGTAGTATAGACCGGACAGGGTATGGCTACACCTTC. Its translation: CASSIDRTGYGYTF.

The table lists this clone with a few counts. This rearrangement joins TRBV2 to TRBJ1-5; tentatively, D is TRBD1 (6 bases). The CDR3 is made up of 15 amino acids. Germline values: CDR1 SNHLY, CDR2 FYNNEI. V lost 4 bases and J lost 4, with 14 bases in between. The CDR3 spells CASSVEGGGNQPQHF. The CDR3 bases are TGTGCCAGCAGTGTCGAAGGGGGTGGAAATCAGCCCCAGCATTTT. Supplemented by reference TRBV2 and TRBJ1-5, the full variable domain reads EPEVTQTPSHQVTQMGQEVILRCVPISNHLYFYWYRQILGQKVEFLVSFYNNEISEKSEIFDDQFSVERPDGSNFTLKIRSTKLEDSAMYFCASSVEGGGNQPQHFGDGTRLSIL.

This chain connects TRBV27 to TRBJ1-5, with D possibly TRBD1 on 5 matching bases. Trimming removed 6 bases from V and 6 bases from J, with 21 bases in between. Germline V gene lookup returns CDR1 MNHEY and CDR2 SMNVEV (reference sequence). CDR3 length equals 16 residues. The CDR3 region has the DNA TGTGCCAGCAGCTATCGGGGGACGGACCGGGGTCAGCCCCAGCATTTT. Its translation is CASSYRGTDRGQPQHF.

This clone has only a few counts. The V call is TRBV9, the J call TRBJ2-5; TRBD2 matches at 10 bases. The CDR3 is 17 amino acids. Germline-derived CDR1 and CDR2 are SGDLS and YYNGEE. V lost 4 bases and J lost 5; bases outside the gene matches: 14. This CDR3 is CASSPTLAGAPRETQYF. The CDR3 coding sequence is TGTGCCAGCAGCCCAACCCTAGCGGGGGCCCCTCGGGAGACCCAGTACTTC.

The DNA for the CDR3 is TGTGCCAGCAGCTTGGGGCAGGGCGGGGGTCAGCCCCAGCATTTT. Residues: CASSLGQGGGQPQHF. This chain uses TRBV5-6 with TRBJ1-5; D may be TRBD1 (5 bases). V shed 0 bases and J shed 6 bases, with 13 bases lying between them. This CDR3 comprises 15 residues. Germline values: CDR1 SGHDT, CDR2 YYEEEE.

CDR3 protein: CASSYDRGPGELFF. In DNA form, the CDR3 reads TGTGCCAGCAGTTACGACAGGGGGCCCGGGGAGCTGTTTTTT. The genes are TRBV6-6 and TRBJ2-2, with 10 positions matching TRBD1. The length of the CDR3 is 14 residues. Germline lookup yields CDR1 MNHNY and CDR2 SVGAGI (reference sequence). The junction had 0 bases not matched to a gene; V was cut back by 2 bases and J by 6 bases.

This clone was seen a few times. CDR3 sequence (DNA): TGTGCCAGCAGCCCCCGGGCAGGGAAAGAAAAACTGTTTTTT. It is translated as CASSPRAGKEKLFF. The V and J genes are TRBV7-2 and TRBJ1-4; tentative D call: TRBD1 (5 bases). The germline V and J ends were trimmed by 5 bases and 8 bases, with 15 bases remaining between them. The CDR3 is 14 residues long. The V gene's germline CDR1 is SGHTA and CDR2 FQGNSA.

J is TRBJ2-1 and V is TRBV21-1; the table's D call TRBD2 went unverified against the DNA. TRBV21-1 corresponds to a pseudogene. This CDR3 contains 16 residues. CDR3 sequence: CASSKAEAGTYNEQFF. The CDR3, as DNA: TGTGCCAGCAGCAAAGCGGAGGCTGGGACCTACAATGAGCAGTTCTTC.

This clone has more than one count but fewer than ten. The CDR3 region has the DNA TGTGCCAGCAGCAGGGGCTCTAACTATGGCTACACCTTC. Translating it yields CASSRGSNYGYTF. V gene TRBV6-5 combines with J gene TRBJ1-2; possible D gene TRBD1, 6 bases. V shed 6 bases and J shed 0 bases, with 8 bases lying between them. The CDR3 contains 13 residues. Germline lookup yields CDR1 MNHEY and CDR2 SVGAGI.

In its sample, this clone was seen a few times. V usage is TRBV7-2 and J usage is TRBJ2-1, with TRBD1 matching 10 bases. With 4 bases clipped from V and 7 bases from J, the junction kept 7 bases outside the gene matches. Germline V gene lookup returns CDR1 SGHTA and CDR2 FQGNSA. CDR3 size: 15 residues. CDR3 in amino acids: CASSSGQGLNNEQFF. CDR3 in DNA: TGTGCCAGCAGCTCGGGACAGGGGCTAAATAATGAGCAGTTCTTC.

This clone was picked up a small number of times. The rearrangement uses TRBV30 and TRBJ1-1; 11 bases align to TRBD1. V lost 3 bases, J lost 6 bases, and 3 bases stayed unmatched. Germline V gives CDR1 GTSNPN, CDR2 SVGIG (reference sequence). CDR3 length: 13 residues. The CDR3 coding sequence is TGTGCCTGGAGCCGGACAGGGGGCTCTGAAGCTTTCTTT. Encoded protein: CAWSRTGGSEAFF.

This chain uses TRBV5-1 with TRBJ1-1; 7 bases are a match to TRBD1. From germline, CDR1 is SGHRS and CDR2 YFSETQ. This CDR3 comprises 15 residues. The J segment lost 4 bases and the V segment lost 0 bases, leaving 6 bases of the junction unmatched. The CDR3 DNA sequence: TGCGCCAGCAGCTTGGCCGGTCAGGGGGGCACTGAAGCTTTCTTT. Translating gives CASSLAGQGGTEAFF.

This clone was counted only a few times. The V call is TRBV10-3, the J call TRBJ2-7; maybe TRBD1 (6 bases). This CDR3 spans 13 amino acids. The V end was cut by 4 bases, the J end by 4 bases, with 11 bases between. CDR1 is ENHRY and CDR2 is SYGVKD in the germline V gene. Written as DNA, the CDR3 is TGTGCCATCAGTGGGGACACAGGGTACGAGCAGTACTTC. It yields the protein CAISGDTGYEQYF.

This clone was seen more than once but under ten times. The chain combines TRBV7-9 with TRBJ1-1; D call uncertain. Germline CDR1 and CDR2: SEHNR and FQNEAQ (reference sequence). The CDR3 contains 11 residues. The V end was cut by 4 bases, the J end by 8 bases, with 8 bases between. The CDR3 DNA reads as TGTGCCAGCAGCTCCAGACAAGAAGCTTTCTTT. Protein sequence: CASSSRQEAFF.

The gene calls are TRBV7-2 and TRBJ2-7; TRBD1 agrees at 10 bases. After removal of 0 bases from V and 7 bases from J, the junction contained 15 bases not matched to a gene. Germline V gives CDR1 SGHTA, CDR2 FQGNSA. The CDR3 covers 18 residues. CDR3 bases: TGTGCCAGCAGCTTAGCGGTGGGGACAGGGGCCCGATTCGGGGAGCAGTACTTC. Encoded protein: CASSLAVGTGARFGEQYF.

V is TRBV4-2 and J is TRBJ2-4, with D perhaps TRBD2 (6 bases). Per the germline V gene, CDR1 is LGHNA and CDR2 is YNFKEQ. The V end lost 0 bases, the J end lost 4 bases, and 10 bases lay between the germline ends. CDR3 length equals 15 residues. The CDR3 DNA follows: TGTGCCAGCAGCCAAGAAGTGCGGGAAAAAAACATTCAGTACTTC. Translated: CASSQEVREKNIQYF.

The chain couples TRBV6-1 to TRBJ2-7; D perhaps matches TRBD1 (6 bases). There are 11 residues in the CDR3. V shed 4 bases and J shed 6 bases, with 7 bases lying between them. CDR1 MNHNS and CDR2 SASEGT come from the germline V gene. The CDR3 is CASSGTVEQYF. The CDR3 coding sequence is TGTGCCAGCAGTGGGACAGTCGAGCAGTACTTC.

The chain couples TRBV5-1 to TRBJ2-5; perhaps TRBD2 as D (10 bases). Trimming removed 7 bases at V and 7 bases at J, with 23 bases between. This CDR3 is built from 15 residues. From germline, CDR1 is SGHRS and CDR2 YFSETQ. The CDR3 loop is CASQGASGGQGTQYF. As DNA, the CDR3 is TGCGCCAGCCAGGGGGCTAGCGGGGGACAGGGGACCCAGTACTTC.

J is TRBJ1-1 and V is TRBV18; D gene ambiguous. The CDR3 sequence is 13 residues long. V dropped 2 bases and J dropped 5 bases, with 9 bases sitting between them. The V gene's germline CDR1 is KGHSH and CDR2 LQKENI. The CDR3 coding sequence is TGTGCCAGCTCACCAAATATTGAGACTGAAGCTTTCTTT. This sequence encodes CASSPNIETEAFF. The full variable domain, its missing parts supplied by reference TRBV18 and TRBJ1-1, is NAGVMQNPRHLVRRRGQEARLRCSPMKGHSHVYWYRQLPEEGLKFMVYLQKENIIDESGMPKERFSAEFPKEGPSILRIQQVVRGDSAAYFCASSPNIETEAFFGQGTRLTVV.